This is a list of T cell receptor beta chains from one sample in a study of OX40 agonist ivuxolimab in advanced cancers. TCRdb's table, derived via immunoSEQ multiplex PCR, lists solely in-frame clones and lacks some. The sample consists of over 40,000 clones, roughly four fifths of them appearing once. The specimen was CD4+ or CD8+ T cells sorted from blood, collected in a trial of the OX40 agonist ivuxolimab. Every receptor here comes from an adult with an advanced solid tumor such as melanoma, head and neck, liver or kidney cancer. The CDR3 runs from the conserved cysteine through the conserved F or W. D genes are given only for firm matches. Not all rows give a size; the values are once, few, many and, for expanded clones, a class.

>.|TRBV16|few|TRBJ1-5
CASSLTPDSNQPQHF
TGTGCCAGCAGCCTTACACCCGATAGCAATCAGCCCCAGCATTTT
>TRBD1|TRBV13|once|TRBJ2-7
CASSPRDRGAYEQYF
TGTGCCAGCAGCCCACGGGACAGGGGAGCCTACGAGCAGTACTTC
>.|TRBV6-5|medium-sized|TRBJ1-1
CASSRSGTEAFF
TGTGCCAGCAGTCGATCCGGGACAGAAGCTTTCTTT
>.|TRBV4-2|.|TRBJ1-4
CASSQQAFGSEKLFF
TGTGCCAGCAGCCAACAAGCCTTTGGAAGTGAAAAACTGTTTTTT
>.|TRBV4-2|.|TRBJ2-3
CASSQVGDTQYF
TGTGCCAGCAGCCAAGTGGGAGATACGCAGTATTTT
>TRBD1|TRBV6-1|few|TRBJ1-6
CASSGGQGNSPLHF
TGTGCCAGCAGTGGGGGACAGGGTAATTCACCCCTCCACTTT
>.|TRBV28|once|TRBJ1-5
CASSLWLTDSNQPQHF
TGTGCCAGCAGTTTATGGCTAACAGATAGCAATCAGCCCCAGCATTTT
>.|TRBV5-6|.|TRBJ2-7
CASSLVQSYEQYF
TGTGCCAGCAGCTTGGTACAATCCTACGAGCAGTACTTC
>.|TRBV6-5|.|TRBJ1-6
CASSYSAGTNSPLHF
TGTGCCAGCAGTTACTCGGCAGGGACGAATTCACCCCTCCACTTT
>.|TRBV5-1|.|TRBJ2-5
CASSLGSGGETQYF
TGCGCCAGCAGCTTGGGGTCCGGAGGGGAGACCCAGTACTTC
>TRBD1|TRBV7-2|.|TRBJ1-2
CASTILPGQGVYGYTF
TGTGCCAGCACCATACTTCCGGGACAGGGGGTCTATGGCTACACCTTC
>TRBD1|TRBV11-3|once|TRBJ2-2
CASSSLNRGRNTGELFF
TGTGCCAGCAGCTCCTTAAACAGGGGGCGAAACACCGGGGAGCTGTTTTTT
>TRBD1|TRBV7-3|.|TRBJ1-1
CASSRDRASNTEAFF
TGTGCCAGCAGCAGGGACAGGGCGTCGAACACTGAAGCTTTCTTT
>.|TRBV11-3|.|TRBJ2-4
CASSLDGTLSKNIQYF
TGTGCCAGCAGCTTAGATGGGACTCTTTCCAAAAACATTCAGTACTTC
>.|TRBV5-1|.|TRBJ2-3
CASSLAGQLTDTQYF
TGCGCCAGCAGCTTGGCCGGACAACTCACAGATACGCAGTATTTT
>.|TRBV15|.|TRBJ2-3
CATSRDLNGADTQYF
TGTGCCACCAGCAGAGATCTGAATGGGGCAGATACGCAGTATTTT
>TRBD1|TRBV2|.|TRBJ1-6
CASSGGQLQNSPLHF
TGTGCCAGCAGCGGGGGACAGTTACAAAATTCACCCCTCCACTTT
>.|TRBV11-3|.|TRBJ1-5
CASSHGSNQPQHF
TGTGCCAGCAGCCACGGGAGCAATCAGCCCCAGCATTTT
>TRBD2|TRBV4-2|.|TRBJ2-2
CASSQELRLAGRRTGELFF
TGTGCCAGCAGCCAAGAGTTACGGCTAGCGGGCCGGCGCACCGGGGAGCTGTTTTTT
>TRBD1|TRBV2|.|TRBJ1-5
CASSGPGTAYGNQPQHF
TGTGCCAGCAGTGGTCCGGGGACAGCTTATGGCAATCAGCCCCAGCATTTT
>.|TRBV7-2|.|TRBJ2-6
CASSLVIASGANVLTF
TGTGCCAGCAGCTTAGTAATTGCCTCTGGGGCCAACGTCCTGACTTTC
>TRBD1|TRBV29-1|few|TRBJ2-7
CSVGIRDRVGEQYF
TGCAGCGTTGGAATCCGGGACAGGGTAGGCGAGCAGTACTTC
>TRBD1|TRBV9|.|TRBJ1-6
CAAQDRSWVPLHF
TGTGCAGCTCAGGACAGGTCCTGGGTCCCCCTCCACTTT
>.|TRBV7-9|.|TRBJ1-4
CASSIYSGMGEKLFF
TGTGCCAGCAGCATTTATTCGGGGATGGGCGAAAAACTGTTTTTT
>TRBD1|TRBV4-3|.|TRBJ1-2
CASSPGDRYGYTF
TGCGCCAGCAGCCCCGGGGACAGATATGGCTACACCTTC
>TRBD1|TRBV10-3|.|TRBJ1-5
CAISDSGRGLQPQHF
TGTGCCATCAGTGATAGCGGCAGGGGGCTTCAGCCCCAGCATTTT
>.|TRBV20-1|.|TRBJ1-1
CSARSVQGTFF
TGCAGTGCTAGATCGGTGCAGGGAACTTTCTTT
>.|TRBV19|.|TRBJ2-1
CASRTTSNEQFF
TGTGCCAGCCGAACGACTAGCAATGAGCAGTTCTTC
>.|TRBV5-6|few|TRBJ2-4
CASSLVQGRLRNIQYF
TGTGCCAGCAGCTTGGTGCAGGGGAGGCTAAGGAACATTCAGTACTTC